This T cell receptor (beta chain) is from a study of control samples from healthy donors and cancer patients (TCRdb year 2020). Library preparation employed the immunoSEQ multiplex PCR assay. TCRdb retrieved this table from immuneACCESS and kept in-frame rearrangements only. Not all clones are present; in checked studies, unresolved V genes account for under half, and no reason is known for the remainder. The sample records about 130,000 clones, approximately 92% of which are singletons. Of the sample, less than 7% falls within the top ten clones. Regarding this clone: Its specific antigen is unknown. Base qualities are not at hand, and no much larger clone is one base apart.

Sequences KGHSH (CDR1) and LQKENI (CDR2) are obtained from the germline V gene. The CDR3 sequence holds 15 residues, the cysteine and phenylalanine included. CDR3 DNA only is kept here, 45 bases in frame from base 1. V drops 3 bases and J drops 4 bases, leaving 15 bases in between. This clonotype originated in a man between 18 and 35 years old in good health. This sequence uses TRBV18 and TRBJ1-1; the D gene is perhaps TRBD1, on 5 matching bases. Sequenced input: blood. The CDR3 region: CASSPGKGLGTEAFF. The DNA sequence reads TGTGCCAGCTCACCTGGCAAGGGGCTTGGCACTGAAGCTTTCTTT.